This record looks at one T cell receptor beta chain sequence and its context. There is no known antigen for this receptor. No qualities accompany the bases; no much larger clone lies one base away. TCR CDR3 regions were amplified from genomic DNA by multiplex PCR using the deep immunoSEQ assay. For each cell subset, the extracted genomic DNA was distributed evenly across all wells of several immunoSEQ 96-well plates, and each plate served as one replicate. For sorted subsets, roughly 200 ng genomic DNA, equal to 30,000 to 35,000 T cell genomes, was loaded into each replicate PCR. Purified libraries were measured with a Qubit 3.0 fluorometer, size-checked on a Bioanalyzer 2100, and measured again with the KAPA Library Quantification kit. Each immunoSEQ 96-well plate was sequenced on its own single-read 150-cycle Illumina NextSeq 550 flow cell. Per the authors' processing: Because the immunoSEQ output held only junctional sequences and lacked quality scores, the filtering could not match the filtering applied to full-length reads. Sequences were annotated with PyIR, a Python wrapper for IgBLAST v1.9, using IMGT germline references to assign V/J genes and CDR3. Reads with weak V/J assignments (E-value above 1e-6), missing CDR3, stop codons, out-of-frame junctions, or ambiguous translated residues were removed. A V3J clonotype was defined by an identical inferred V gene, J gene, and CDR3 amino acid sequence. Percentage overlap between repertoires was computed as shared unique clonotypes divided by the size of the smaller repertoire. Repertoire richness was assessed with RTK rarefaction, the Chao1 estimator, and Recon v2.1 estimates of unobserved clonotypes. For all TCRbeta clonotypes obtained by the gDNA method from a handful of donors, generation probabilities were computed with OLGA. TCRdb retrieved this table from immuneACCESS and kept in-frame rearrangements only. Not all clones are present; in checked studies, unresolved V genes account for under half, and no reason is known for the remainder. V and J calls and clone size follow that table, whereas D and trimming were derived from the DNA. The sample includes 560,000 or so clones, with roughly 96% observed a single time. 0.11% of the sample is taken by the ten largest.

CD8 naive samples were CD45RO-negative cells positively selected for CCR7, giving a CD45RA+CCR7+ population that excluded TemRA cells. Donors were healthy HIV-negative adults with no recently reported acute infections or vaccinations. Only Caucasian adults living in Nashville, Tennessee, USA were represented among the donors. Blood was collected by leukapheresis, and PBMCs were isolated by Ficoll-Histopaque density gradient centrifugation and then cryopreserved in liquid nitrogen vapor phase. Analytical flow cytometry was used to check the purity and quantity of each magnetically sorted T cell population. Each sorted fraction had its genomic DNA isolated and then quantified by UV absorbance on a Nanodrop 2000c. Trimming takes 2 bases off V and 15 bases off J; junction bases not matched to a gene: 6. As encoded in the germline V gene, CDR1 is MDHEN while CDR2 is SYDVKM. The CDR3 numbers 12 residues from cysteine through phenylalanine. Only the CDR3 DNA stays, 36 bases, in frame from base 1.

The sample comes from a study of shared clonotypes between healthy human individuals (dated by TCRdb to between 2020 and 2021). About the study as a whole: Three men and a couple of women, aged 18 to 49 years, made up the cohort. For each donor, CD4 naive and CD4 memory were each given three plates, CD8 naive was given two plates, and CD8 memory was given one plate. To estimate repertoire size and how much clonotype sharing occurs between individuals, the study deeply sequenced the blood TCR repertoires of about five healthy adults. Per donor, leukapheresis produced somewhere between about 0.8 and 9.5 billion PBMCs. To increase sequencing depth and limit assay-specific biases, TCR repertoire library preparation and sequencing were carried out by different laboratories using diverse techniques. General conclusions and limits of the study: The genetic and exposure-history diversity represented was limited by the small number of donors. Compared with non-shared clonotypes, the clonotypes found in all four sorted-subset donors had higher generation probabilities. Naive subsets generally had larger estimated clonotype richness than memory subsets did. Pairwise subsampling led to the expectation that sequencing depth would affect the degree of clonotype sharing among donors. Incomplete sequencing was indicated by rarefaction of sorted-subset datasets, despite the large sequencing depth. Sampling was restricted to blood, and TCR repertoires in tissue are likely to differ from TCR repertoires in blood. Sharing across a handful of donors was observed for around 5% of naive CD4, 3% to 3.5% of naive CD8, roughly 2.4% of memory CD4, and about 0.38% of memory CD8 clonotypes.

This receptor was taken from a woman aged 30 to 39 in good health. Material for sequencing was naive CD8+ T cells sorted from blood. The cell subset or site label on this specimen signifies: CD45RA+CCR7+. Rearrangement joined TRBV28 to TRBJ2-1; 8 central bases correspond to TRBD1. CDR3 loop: CASSLPGQELFF. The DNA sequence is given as TGTGCCAGCAGTTTACCGGGACAGGAACTGTTCTTC.